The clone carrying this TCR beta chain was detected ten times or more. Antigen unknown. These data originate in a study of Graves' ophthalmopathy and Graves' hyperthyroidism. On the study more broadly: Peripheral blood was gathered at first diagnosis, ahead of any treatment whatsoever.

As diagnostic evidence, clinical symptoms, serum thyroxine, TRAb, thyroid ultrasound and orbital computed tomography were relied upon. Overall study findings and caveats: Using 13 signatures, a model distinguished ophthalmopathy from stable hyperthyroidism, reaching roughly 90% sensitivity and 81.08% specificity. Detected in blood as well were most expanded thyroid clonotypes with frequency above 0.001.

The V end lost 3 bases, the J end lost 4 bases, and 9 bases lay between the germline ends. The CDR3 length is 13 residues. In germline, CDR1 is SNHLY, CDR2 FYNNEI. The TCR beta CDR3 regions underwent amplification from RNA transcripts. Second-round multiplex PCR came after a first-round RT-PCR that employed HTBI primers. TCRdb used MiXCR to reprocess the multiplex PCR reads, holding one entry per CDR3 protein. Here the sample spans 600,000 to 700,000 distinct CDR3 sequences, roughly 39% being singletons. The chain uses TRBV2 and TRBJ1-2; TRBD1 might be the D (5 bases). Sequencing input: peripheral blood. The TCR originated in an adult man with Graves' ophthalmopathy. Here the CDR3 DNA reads TGTGCCAGCAGTGACCAGGGAGCCTATGGCTACACCTTC. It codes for CASSDQGAYGYTF.